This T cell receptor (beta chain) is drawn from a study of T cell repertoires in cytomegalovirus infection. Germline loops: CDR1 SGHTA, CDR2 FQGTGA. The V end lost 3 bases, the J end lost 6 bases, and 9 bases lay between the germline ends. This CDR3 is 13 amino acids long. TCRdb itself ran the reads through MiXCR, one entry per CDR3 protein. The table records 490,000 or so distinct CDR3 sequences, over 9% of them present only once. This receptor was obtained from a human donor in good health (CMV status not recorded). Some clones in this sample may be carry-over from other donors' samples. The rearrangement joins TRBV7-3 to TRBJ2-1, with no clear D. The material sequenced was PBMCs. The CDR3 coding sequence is TGTGCCAGCAGCTTGGCCCCCGCCAATGAGCAGTTCTTC. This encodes CASSLAPANEQFF.